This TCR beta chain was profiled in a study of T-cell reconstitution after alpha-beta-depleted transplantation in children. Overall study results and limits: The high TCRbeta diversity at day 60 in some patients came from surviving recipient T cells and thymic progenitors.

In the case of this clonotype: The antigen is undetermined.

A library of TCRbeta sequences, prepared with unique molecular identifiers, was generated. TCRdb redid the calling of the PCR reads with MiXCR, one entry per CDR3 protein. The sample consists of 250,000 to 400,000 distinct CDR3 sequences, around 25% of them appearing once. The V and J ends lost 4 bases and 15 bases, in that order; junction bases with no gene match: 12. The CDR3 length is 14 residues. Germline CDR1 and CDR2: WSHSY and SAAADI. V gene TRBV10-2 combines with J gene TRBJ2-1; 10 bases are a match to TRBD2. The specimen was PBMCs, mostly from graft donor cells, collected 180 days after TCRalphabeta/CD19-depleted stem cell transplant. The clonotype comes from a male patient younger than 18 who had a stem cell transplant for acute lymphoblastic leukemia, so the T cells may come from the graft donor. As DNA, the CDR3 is TGCGCCAGCAGTGCGGGACTAGCGATTCTCTCCCGGTTCTTC. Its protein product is CASSAGLAILSRFF.